These 5 T cell receptor beta chains came from one sample sequenced in a study of beta chain features in type 1 diabetes. The investigators reverse transcribed all of the isolated RNA, so they sequenced expressed TCRB transcripts. The assay was immunoSEQ multiplex PCR, and TCRdb's table has in-frame clones only and misses some. The profile shows approximately 160,000 clones, 7.5% to 10% of them singletons. What was sequenced was central memory CD4+ T cells from blood. These receptors were obtained from a man between 18 and 35 years old in good health.

This clone was seen repeatedly, ten times or more. V is TRBV5-4 and J is TRBJ2-3, with 7 bases aligning to TRBD2. Germline CDR1 reads SGHNT; CDR2 reads YYREEE (reference sequence). The V segment lost 4 bases and the J segment 2 bases; nucleotides outside the gene matches: 10. The CDR3 extends over 16 amino acids. The CDR3 region has the DNA TGTGCCAGCAGCGCCGCCCCTAGCGGCCCCACAGATACGCAGTATTTT. The encoded protein is CASSAAPSGPTDTQYF.

The rearrangement links TRBV5-4 to TRBJ2-1, with 8 positions matching TRBD2. The J segment lost 5 bases and the V segment lost 2 bases, leaving 6 bases of the junction unmatched. This CDR3 is built from 15 residues. CDR1 and CDR2 from the germline V gene are SGHNT and YYREEE (reference sequence). This CDR3 reads CASSFAGGADNEQFF. The CDR3 DNA is TGTGCCAGCAGCTTTGCGGGGGGTGCGGACAATGAGCAGTTCTTC.

CDR3: CASSLNLGTDTQYF. CDR3 coding DNA: TGCGCCAGCAGCTTAAATCTTGGCACAGATACGCAGTATTTT. The chain joins TRBV5-1 to TRBJ2-3; unclear D gene. Per the germline V gene, CDR1 is SGHRS and CDR2 is YFSETQ. Trimming took 2 bases from V and 1 from J, leaving 8 bases between them. This CDR3 is 14 amino acids long.

The V gene is TRBV29-1, the J gene TRBJ1-2; D is undetermined. This CDR3 region has 12 residues. V was clipped by 3 bases and J by 5 bases, with 10 bases between them. From germline, CDR1 is SQVTM and CDR2 ANQGSEA. The CDR3 spells CSVEKSGYGYTF. For the CDR3, the DNA is TGCAGCGTTGAGAAGTCGGGGTATGGCTACACCTTC.

This rearrangement joins TRBV19 to TRBJ2-3; 7 positions match TRBD2. With V trimmed by 6 bases and J by 3 bases, 12 bases remained unmatched. Germline CDR1 is LNHDA and CDR2 is SQIVND (reference sequence). The CDR3 spans 16 residues. The CDR3 DNA follows: TGTGCCAGTAGCCCTAGGCGGCTAGCGGAAACAGATACGCAGTATTTT. Protein product: CASSPRRLAETDTQYF.